The 30 T cell receptor beta chains below come from one sample, sequenced in a study of T cells in women clearing cervical HPV infection. Using immunoSEQ multiplex PCR, the repertoire was profiled, and TCRdb retains in-frame clones only, with some absent. The sample has about 19,000 clones. Source material: blood buffy coat. The receptors here all came from a woman between 18 and 70 years old with a cervical HPV16 infection that either progressed to CIN3+ or cleared (not recorded which).

As concerns this clone: The observed sequence ends 3 residues before the CDR3 terminus, with the missing tail filled in from the germline J gene. This chain connects TRBV7-9 to TRBJ1-1; 8 nucleotides agree with TRBD1. Germline V gene data show CDR1 as SEHNR and CDR2 as FQNEAQ (reference sequence). The CDR3 is 14 residues long. The part of the CDR3 DNA that was read is TGTGCCAGCAGCTTGGCAGGGGGCCATGAGACC. This codes for CASSLAGGHET. The full CDR3 protein reads CASSLAGGHETAFF.

Concerning this clone itself: Read sequence stops 3 residues before the CDR3 end, and the germline J gene provides the missing end. V and J are TRBV7-9 and TRBJ2-5; 8 bases agree with TRBD1. Germline V CDR1 and CDR2: SEHNR, FQNEAQ (reference sequence). The CDR3 length is 15 residues. The CDR3 DNA, read in part, is TGTGCCAGCAGCTTGACAGGGGATTCCACAGATACC. Its translation: CASSLTGDSTDT. The full CDR3 protein is CASSLTGDSTDTQYF.

Remarks on this clone: Read data end 3 residues before the CDR3 end; the end is taken from the germline J gene. The chain links TRBV20-1 to TRBJ2-3, with TRBD2 identical over 8 bases. Per the germline V gene, CDR1 is DFQATT and CDR2 is SNEGSKA (reference sequence). The CDR3 consists of 15 residues. Germline trimming cut 6 bases from V and 3 bases from J; bases unmatched to any gene: 11. CDR3 protein: CSAKRAGAQTDTQYF. The CDR3 DNA, read in part, is TGCAGTGCGAAGCGAGCGGGGGCCCAGACAGATACG.

On this clone itself: Read coverage stops 3 residues before the CDR3 terminus; the germline J gene supplies the remainder. The chain links TRBV20-1 to TRBJ2-2; D is possibly TRBD1 or TRBD2 (8 bases each). This CDR3 spans 20 amino acids. From germline, CDR1 is DFQATT and CDR2 SNEGSKA (reference sequence). The CDR3 protein is CSAREGRTGGNSGGANVLFF. The sequenced CDR3 bases are TGCAGTGCTAGAGAGGGGCGCACAGGGGGAAATTCGGGAGGGGCCAACGTG.

To note about this clone: The read finishes 3 residues shy of the CDR3 end, and the germline J gene is used to complete it. This chain links TRBV30 with TRBJ2-2; D is uncertain. The CDR3 runs 13 residues. Germline lookup yields CDR1 GTSNPN and CDR2 SVGIG (reference sequence). CDR3 loop: CAWSFAVSEKLFF. CDR3 DNA, as far as it was read: TGTGCCTGGAGCTTCGCGGTCTCTGAAAAG.

Note on this clone: The observed sequence ends 3 residues before the CDR3 terminus, with the missing tail filled in from the germline J gene. This chain connects TRBV7-7 to TRBJ2-5; a weak D match, TRBD1 (5 bases). The CDR3 runs 13 residues. CDR1 is SSHAT, CDR2 FNYEAQ, per germline (reference sequence). V shed 2 bases and J shed 1 base, with 5 bases lying between them. The sequenced part of the CDR3 DNA is TGTGCCAGCAGCTTAAGGGGCCAAGAGACC. Translation: CASSLRGQET. The entire CDR3 protein is CASSLRGQETQYF.

On this clone itself: Coverage ceases 3 residues before the CDR3 finishes, and the germline J gene fills in the end. The chain has TRBV2 and TRBJ1-4; 8 nucleotides agree with TRBD1. This CDR3 spans 16 amino acids. Germline CDR1 is SNHLY and CDR2 is FYNNEI. The V gene end was trimmed by 2 bases and the J gene end by 7 bases; junction bases not matched to a gene: 9. The CDR3 bases that were read are TGTGCCAGCAGTGAACTGGTTGGACAGGGAAGTGAAAAA. It codes for CASSELVGQGSEK. The whole CDR3 region reads CASSELVGQGSEKLFF.

As to this clone: The sequence runs out 3 residues before the end of the CDR3; the remainder is reconstructed from the germline J gene. The gene calls are TRBV7-6 and TRBJ2-3; TRBD1 is a possible D gene (6 bases). The CDR3 covers 16 residues. Per germline, CDR1 SGHVS and CDR2 FNYEAQ. V dropped 1 base and J dropped 3 bases, with 14 bases sitting between them. The CDR3 bases that were read are TGTGCCAGCAGCTTAGAGGCGACAGGCTCTACAGATACG. The encoded protein is CASSLEATGSTDT. The complete CDR3 protein is CASSLEATGSTDTQYF.

Details on this clone: The read halts 3 residues ahead of the CDR3 end, with the missing end drawn from the germline J gene. V usage is TRBV2 and J usage is TRBJ1-2; D not resolved. The CDR3 runs 15 residues. The V gene lost 2 bases and the J gene lost 0 bases, with 10 bases spanning the gap. Germline V gives CDR1 SNHLY, CDR2 FYNNEI. CDR3 bases read: TGTGCCAGCAGTGAAAGCCCCATAACTAACTATGGC. This sequence encodes CASSESPITNYG. The whole CDR3 region reads CASSESPITNYGYTF. Filled out from reference TRBV2 and TRBJ1-2, the complete variable domain reads EPEVTQTPSHQVTQMGQEVILRCVPISNHLYFYWYRQILGQKVEFLVSFYNNEISEKSEIFDDQFSVERPDGSNFTLKIRSTKLEDSAMYFCASSESPITNYGYTFGSGTRLTVV.

With respect to this clone: With the read ending 3 residues before the CDR3 end, the germline J gene is used to fill in that end. The chain is built from TRBV5-1 and TRBJ2-5; D might be TRBD1 (6 bases). The V gene's germline CDR1 is SGHRS and CDR2 YFSETQ. The CDR3 length is 14 residues. The V end lost 1 base, the J end lost 3 bases, and 10 bases lay between the germline ends. Incomplete CDR3 DNA: TGCGCCAGCAGCTTGAGTGCAGGGGAAGAGACC. This encodes CASSLSAGEET. The full CDR3 reads CASSLSAGEETQYF.

In regard to this clone: The read is 3 residues too short to cover the CDR3 end, so that end is filled in from the germline J gene. This rearrangement joins TRBV29-1 to TRBJ2-5; D may be TRBD2 (6 bases). The CDR3 spans 12 residues. Per germline, CDR1 SQVTM and CDR2 ANQGSEA. The V gene lost 7 bases and the J gene lost 3 bases, with 12 bases spanning the gap. The CDR3 sequence: CSARLVEETQYF. Incomplete CDR3 DNA: TGCAGCGCCAGACTAGTGGAAGAGACC.

To note about this clone: The CDR3 end falls 3 residues outside the read, so it is completed with the germline J gene. J is TRBJ2-2 and V is TRBV6-2 or TRBV6-3; 14 nucleotides align to TRBD2. V dropped 4 bases and J dropped 4; count of bases not matched to a gene: 5. CDR3 length equals 17 residues. Looked up from germline, CDR1 is MNHEY and CDR2 is SVGEGT. CDR3 residues: CASSSLGTSGSTGELFF. The covered CDR3 bases are TGTGCCAGCAGTTCCCTAGGGACTAGCGGGAGCACCGGGGAG.

On this clone: The sequence runs out 3 residues before the end of the CDR3; the remainder is reconstructed from the germline J gene. The chain recombines TRBV10-3 with TRBJ1-5, with D unclear. The CDR3 is 13 amino acids. Trimming left V 4 bases short and J 6 bases short, with 10 bases between. CDR1 and CDR2 (germline): ENHRY, SYGVKD. The CDR3 protein is CAISGDPGQPQHF. CDR3 DNA, as far as it was read: TGTGCCATCAGTGGAGATCCGGGTCAGCCC.

Details on this clone: The read stops 3 residues short of the end of the CDR3; the missing end is completed from the germline J gene. The rearrangement links TRBV5-1 to TRBJ2-7; 10 bases fit TRBD1. With V trimmed by 4 bases and J by 2 bases, 6 bases remained unmatched. The CDR3 totals 15 residues. Germline CDR1 is SGHRS and CDR2 is YFSETQ. The CDR3 is CASSAGGTGAYEQYF. CDR3 DNA (partial): TGCGCCAGCAGCGCCGGAGGGACAGGGGCCTACGAG.

Notes on this clone: The read ends 3 residues before the CDR3 terminus; that terminus is restored from the germline J gene. The chain uses TRBV6-2 or TRBV6-3 and TRBJ1-4; D is undetermined. The V gene's germline CDR1 is MNHEY and CDR2 SVGEGT. The CDR3 spans 14 residues. The sequenced CDR3 bases are TGTGCCAGCATATCCGGGTCCCATAATTCACCA. It yields the protein CASISGSHNSP. The entire CDR3 is CASISGSHNSPLFF.

Worth noting for this clone: The CDR3 goes on 3 residues after the read ends, and that part is filled in from the germline J gene. The rearrangement links TRBV7-2 to TRBJ1-6, with TRBD1 matching over 8 bases. After removal of 6 bases from V and 10 bases from J, the junction contained 8 bases not matched to a gene. CDR3 length: 14 residues. Germline CDR1 SGHTA, CDR2 FQGNSA. The CDR3 bases that were read are TGTGCCAGCAGGTTCGGGACAGGAGTGTCACCC. Its translation is CASRFGTGVSP. The full-length CDR3 reads as CASRFGTGVSPLHF.

Comment on this clone: Read sequence stops 3 residues before the CDR3 end, and the germline J gene provides the missing end. V usage is TRBV5-1 and J usage is TRBJ1-2; unclear D gene. Germline V CDR1 and CDR2: SGHRS, YFSETQ. This CDR3 is 15 amino acids long. Trimming took 0 bases from V and 4 from J, leaving 13 bases between them. The CDR3 reads CASSLDGRDFYGYTF. Incomplete CDR3 DNA: TGCGCCAGCAGCTTGGACGGCAGAGACTTCTATGGC. Filled out from reference TRBV5-1 and TRBJ1-2, the complete variable domain reads KAGVTQTPRYLIKTRGQQVTLSCSPISGHRSVSWYQQTPGQGLQFLFEYFSETQRNKGNFPGRFSGRQFSNSRSEMNVSTLELGDSALYLCASSLDGRDFYGYTFGSGTRLTVV.

As for this clone: The read is 3 residues too short to cover the CDR3 end, so that end is filled in from the germline J gene. The V call is TRBV5-1, the J call TRBJ1-1; TRBD1 agrees at 7 bases. The CDR3 totals 17 residues. Germline V CDR1 and CDR2: SGHRS, YFSETQ. V was clipped by 7 bases and J by 0 bases; unmatched bases: 15. The CDR3 reads CASSLWRGQNLNTEAFF. The covered CDR3 bases are TGCGCCAGCTCCCTTTGGAGGGGGCAGAATCTGAACACTGAA.

Note on this clone: The CDR3 is cut off 3 residues early in the read; its end comes from the germline J gene. The J gene is TRBJ2-5, the V gene TRBV29-1, with D maybe TRBD2 (6 bases). Germline lookup yields CDR1 SQVTM and CDR2 ANQGSEA. Trimming stripped 3 bases from V and 5 bases from J, with 10 bases between. The CDR3 extends over 12 amino acids. The CDR3 spells CSVDGGWETQYF. Incomplete CDR3 DNA: TGCAGCGTTGATGGGGGGTGGGAGACC.

In the case of this clone: The read finishes 3 residues shy of the CDR3 end, and the germline J gene is used to complete it. The V gene is TRBV7-9, the J gene TRBJ2-5; D is possibly TRBD2 (6 bases). CDR3 length equals 14 residues. V lost 3 bases to trimming and J lost 0 bases, with 8 bases between them. Germline V gene sequence: CDR1 SEHNR, CDR2 FQNEAQ (reference sequence). Incomplete CDR3 DNA: TGTGCCAGCAGCTTGGGGGGATACCAAGAGACC. It is translated as CASSLGGYQET. The CDR3 as a whole reads CASSLGGYQETQYF.

The DNA read from the CDR3 is TGTGCCAGTAGTCAGGCGGGTAGCACAGATACC. It is translated as CASSQAGSTDT. In full, the CDR3 is CASSQAGSTDTYTF. The rearrangement links TRBV19 to TRBJ1-2; D not certain. The sequence runs out 3 residues before the end of the CDR3; the remainder is reconstructed from the germline J gene. Germline CDR1 and CDR2: LNHDA and SQIVND (reference sequence). The CDR3 runs to 14 residues.

In regard to this clone: The read is 3 residues too short to cover the CDR3 end, so that end is filled in from the germline J gene. The rearrangement joins TRBV12-3 or TRBV12-4 to TRBJ2-2, with a possible D match to TRBD2 (7 bases). The germline V and J ends were trimmed by 8 bases and 7 bases, with 23 bases remaining between them. The CDR3 has 16 residues. The CDR3 protein is CASRDKGGGGGGELFF. The covered CDR3 bases are TGTGCCAGCCGGGACAAGGGCGGGGGAGGGGGCGGGGAG.

Worth noting for this clone: The CDR3 end is not reached by the read, which stops 3 residues before it; the germline J gene fills it in. The chain is built from TRBV30 and TRBJ1-2; 9 bases align to TRBD1. Germline V gene data show CDR1 as GTSNPN and CDR2 as SVGIG (reference sequence). After removal of 5 bases from V and 7 bases from J, the junction contained 8 bases not matched to a gene. The CDR3 sequence is 13 residues long. The CDR3 DNA, read in part, is TGTGCCTGGGGGGGACAGGGCAGTAGTGGC. This encodes CAWGGQGSSG. The whole CDR3 region reads CAWGGQGSSGYTF.

Comments on this clone: The sequenced fragment ends 3 residues before the CDR3 boundary, so the rest is inferred from the germline J gene. The chain has TRBV5-6 and TRBJ2-3; no firm D call. From germline, CDR1 is SGHDT and CDR2 YYEEEE. The length of the CDR3 is 13 residues. The CDR3 loop reads CASSLAADQPQYF. Incomplete CDR3 DNA: TGTGCCAGCAGCTTGGCGGCGGATCAGCCG.

To note about this clone: The read terminates 3 residues before the CDR3 end, so the remaining end is supplied by the germline J gene. V usage is TRBV2 and J usage is TRBJ2-5; a possible D gene is TRBD2 (6 bases). The CDR3 runs to 16 residues. The germline CDR1 and CDR2 sequences are SNHLY and FYNNEI. V was cut by 0 bases and J by 7 bases, with 18 bases left in between. CDR3 sequence: CASSEAPGDHGVTQYF. CDR3 DNA (partial): TGTGCCAGCAGTGAAGCGCCGGGGGACCACGGCGTGACC.

As for this clone: Read data end 3 residues before the CDR3 end; the end is taken from the germline J gene. The gene calls are TRBV29-1 and TRBJ2-7; 8 nucleotides line up with TRBD2. V shed 7 bases and J 2 bases; nucleotides not matched to a gene: 7. This CDR3 spans 13 amino acids. CDR1 and CDR2 from the germline V gene are SQVTM and ANQGSEA. The sequenced part of the CDR3 DNA is TGCAGCGGCAGACTAGCGCCAACCTACGAG. Encoded protein: CSGRLAPTYE. The whole CDR3 reads CSGRLAPTYEQYF.

Comments on this clone: The read ends 3 residues early relative to the CDR3; the germline J gene fills the gap. V and J are TRBV7-9 and TRBJ2-5; 8 bases align to TRBD2. The CDR3 runs to 14 residues. Per the germline V gene, CDR1 is SEHNR and CDR2 is FQNEAQ (reference sequence). The V and J ends lost 5 bases and 2 bases, in that order; junction bases with no gene match: 4. CDR3 bases read: TGTGCCAGCAGCCTTGGGACTAGTCAAGAGACC. It is translated as CASSLGTSQET. The CDR3 as a whole reads CASSLGTSQETQYF.

CDR3 DNA, as far as it was read: TGCAGTGCATCCGGGACAGCAAATTCACCC. Translating gives CSASGTANSP. The entire CDR3 protein is CSASGTANSPLHF. J is TRBJ1-6 and V is TRBV20-1; 7 bases match TRBD1. The read ends 3 residues early relative to the CDR3; the germline J gene fills the gap. The CDR3 is 13 amino acids. The V segment lost 6 bases and the J segment 7 bases; nucleotides outside the gene matches: 6. Germline V CDR1 and CDR2: DFQATT, SNEGSKA (reference sequence).

Partial CDR3 DNA: TGCAGTCCCCGGCAGGCAAGCACAGATACG. Translation gives CSPRQASTDT. The whole CDR3 reads CSPRQASTDTQYF. The V and J genes are TRBV20-1 and TRBJ2-3; D not resolved. The read ends 3 residues shy of where the CDR3 ends; the end is completed using the germline J gene. V lost 8 bases, J lost 0 bases, and 12 bases lay in between. The germline V gene encodes CDR1 DFQATT and CDR2 SNEGSKA (reference sequence). This CDR3 contains 13 residues.

About this clone itself: The read is 3 residues too short to cover the CDR3 end, so that end is filled in from the germline J gene. The chain combines TRBV4-2 with TRBJ2-2, with 7 bases identical to TRBD1. In germline, CDR1 is LGHNA, CDR2 YNFKEQ. The CDR3 contains 16 residues. V lost 5 bases and J lost 6; bases outside the gene matches: 12. The chain's CDR3 is CASSATGESIAGELFF. Incomplete CDR3 DNA: TGTGCCAGCAGCGCCACAGGGGAATCGATCGCCGGGGAG.